This TCR beta chain stems from a study of T-cell memory formation after mild COVID-19. Study-wide background: TCR clustering was largely donor specific.

Concerning this clonotype itself: Its target is unknown.

Study-level findings and limits: Researchers found some responding clones in pre-infection memory, a sign that cross-reactive memory joined. Largely, contracting CD4+ clones fell within CM and EM, and contracting CD8+ clones within EMRA.

It was 5'RACE with constant-segment primers that produced the TCR alpha and TCR beta cDNA libraries, which carried sample barcodes and UMIs. TCRdb independently ran MiXCR on the 5' RACE reads; one entry per CDR3 protein. The sample includes a few hundred thousand distinct CDR3 sequences, 15% to 20% seen only once; the top ten take roughly a fifth. Sequenced: PBMCs or a T cell subset sorted from them (not recorded which). This TCR was sampled from a man younger than 35 who had mild COVID-19 (a few samples of this study predate the infection). Cell type and time point are not known.

DNA for the CDR3: TGTGCCAGCAGTTACGGTCGGACAGGCAATCAGCCCCAGCATTTT. This sequence encodes CASSYGRTGNQPQHF. The chain has TRBV6-5 and TRBJ1-5; tentatively, D is TRBD1 (6 bases). V gave up 2 bases and J gave up 2 bases, with 10 bases separating them. The CDR3 contains 15 residues. Germline CDR1 and CDR2: MNHEY and SVGAGI.